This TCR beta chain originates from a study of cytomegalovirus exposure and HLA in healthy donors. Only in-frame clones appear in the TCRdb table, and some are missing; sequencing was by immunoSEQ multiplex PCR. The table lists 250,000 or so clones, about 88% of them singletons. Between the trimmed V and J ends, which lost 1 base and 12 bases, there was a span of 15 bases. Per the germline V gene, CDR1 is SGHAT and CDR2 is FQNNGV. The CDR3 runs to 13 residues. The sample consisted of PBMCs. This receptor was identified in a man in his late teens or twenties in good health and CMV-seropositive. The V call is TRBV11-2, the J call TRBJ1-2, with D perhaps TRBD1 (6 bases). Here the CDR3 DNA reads TGTGCCAGCAGCTTAGCCAGGGGTTATCGCGACACCTTC. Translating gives CASSLARGYRDTF.